The rows below give T cell receptor beta chains drawn from one sample of a study of shared clonotypes between healthy human individuals. Method: immunoSEQ multiplex PCR; TCRdb's copy keeps in-frame clones and lacks some. The repertoire consists of around 330,000 clones, with over 65% occurring once and the leading ten covering over 9%. Material: memory CD4+ T cells sorted from blood. Receptors originate from a man between 25 and 39 years old in good health. The CDR3 runs from the conserved cysteine through the conserved F or W. A D gene is named only where the DNA matches it firmly. Not all rows give a size; the values are once, few, many and, for expanded clones, a class.

.	17	TRBV11-2	.	TRBJ1-6	TGTGCCAGCAGCTTAGACCCTGGGCAGTTCTATAATTCACCCCTCCACTTT	CASSLDPGQFYNSPLHF
.	14	TRBV2	TRBD1	TRBJ1-4	TGTGCCAGCAGCCCGGGACAGGGAGGGGAAAAACTGTTTTTT	CASSPGQGGEKLFF
.	14	TRBV6-1	TRBD1	TRBJ1-2	TGTGCCAGCTGTGACGTCGCGACAGGGACCGGCTACACCTTC	CASCDVATGTGYTF
once	14	TRBV27	.	TRBJ1-5	TGTGCCAGCAGTTTGCGACAGGATGGTCAGCCCCAGCATTTT	CASSLRQDGQPQHF
.	16	TRBV11-1	.	TRBJ2-6	TGTGCCAGCAGCTTCAGTCTCGGTGCAGGGGCCAACGTCCTGACTTTC	CASSFSLGAGANVLTF
.	13	TRBV18	.	TRBJ2-7	TGTGCCAGCTCACCACCGAGCCTTTACGAGCAGTACTTC	CASSPPSLYEQYF
.	11	TRBV6-1	.	TRBJ2-7	TGTGCCACCTTATCTACCTACGAGCAGTACTTC	CATLSTYEQYF
once	13	TRBV19	.	TRBJ2-2	TGTGCCAGTAGGAATAATGGTGCCGGGGAGCTGTTTTTT	CASRNNGAGELFF
.	15	TRBV10-1	TRBD2	TRBJ2-1	TGCGCCAGCAGCCCTAAAATCGGGAGGGTAGATGAGCAGTTCTTC	CASSPKIGRVDEQFF
.	13	TRBV7-9	.	TRBJ2-7	TGTGCCAGCAGCTTGTTGAACATCTACGAGCAGTACTTC	CASSLLNIYEQYF
.	19	TRBV2	.	TRBJ2-6	TGTGCCAGCAGTGCTCGTACCACGCTCACCTCCTCTGGGGCCAACGTCCTGACTTTC	CASSARTTLTSSGANVLTF
.	16	TRBV5-1	TRBD1	TRBJ2-5	TGCGCCAGCAGCCGGGCCGGGACAGGCGGCGAAGAGACCCAGTACTTC	CASSRAGTGGEETQYF
.	19	TRBV5-4	TRBD2	TRBJ2-1	TGTGCCAGCAGCCGGTGGGGGGGCCTAGCGGGAGTCTCGGACAATGAGCAGTTCTTC	CASSRWGGLAGVSDNEQFF
.	13	TRBV5-6	.	TRBJ1-5	TGTGCCAGCACCCTGGGAGGCAATCAGCCCCAGCATTTT	CASTLGGNQPQHF
.	13	TRBV5-6	.	TRBJ2-7	TGTGCCAGCAGCTTGGGAGTGTCCTACGAGCAGTACTTC	CASSLGVSYEQYF
.	14	TRBV7-9	.	TRBJ2-3	TGTGCCAGCAGTCGTGTCCAAGGCACAGATACGCAGTATTTT	CASSRVQGTDTQYF
.	11	TRBV6-5	.	TRBJ1-4	TGTGCCAGCAGTCAGGGAGGAAAACTGTTTTTT	CASSQGGKLFF